A single sample is the source of the 32 T cell receptor beta chains below, sequenced in a study of blood T cell repertoires in COVID-19. Here immunoSEQ multiplex PCR was the method, and the copy in TCRdb shows in-frame clones only, minus some. The sample contains about 670,000 clones, around 89% of which appear only once. Sequenced: peripheral blood. The receptor set was obtained from a woman younger than 35 with acute or convalescent COVID-19.

Worth noting for this clone: The identical CDR3 is also encoded by other nucleotide sequences in the sample. The chain links TRBV5-8 to TRBJ1-5, with 7 bases matching TRBD1. CDR3 length: 14 residues. CDR1 and CDR2 from the germline V gene are SGHTS and YDEGEE. With 4 bases clipped from V and 7 bases from J, the junction kept 8 bases outside the gene matches. This CDR3 reads CASSLRQGRQPQHF. The CDR3 nucleotides are TGTGCCAGCAGCCTACGACAGGGCAGGCAGCCCCAGCATTTT.

The V gene is TRBV5-1, the J gene TRBJ1-2; 9 positions agree with TRBD1. CDR3 length equals 19 residues. The junction had 17 bases not matched to a gene; V was cut back by 3 bases and J by 2 bases. Germline CDR1 reads SGHRS; CDR2 reads YFSETQ. The DNA for the CDR3 is TGCGCCAGCAGCTCAACAGGGGGCGCGGTTCTTAAACCGAACTATGGCTACACCTTC. The encoded protein is CASSSTGGAVLKPNYGYTF.

This clone was counted between two and nine times. The chain has TRBV19 and TRBJ1-5, with 7 positions matching TRBD1. J was trimmed by 8 bases and V by 4 bases; bases with no gene match: 8. Germline loops: CDR1 LNHDA, CDR2 SQIVND (reference sequence). This CDR3 contains 14 residues. The CDR3 region is CASSKGTAGEPQHF. The CDR3 bases are TGTGCCAGTAGTAAGGGGACAGCCGGAGAGCCCCAGCATTTT. Using reference TRBV19 and TRBJ1-5 for the parts outside the CDR3, the full variable domain is DGGITQSPKYLFRKEGQNVTLSCEQNLNHDAMYWYRQDPGQGLRLIYYSQIVNDFQKGDIAEGYSVSREKKESFPLTVTSAQKNPTAFYLCASSKGTAGEPQHFGDGTRLSIL.

The chain employs TRBV30 and TRBJ1-3; D gene ambiguous. From germline, CDR1 is GTSNPN and CDR2 SVGIG (reference sequence). There are 14 residues in the CDR3. Deletions cut 5 bases from V and 4 bases from J, with 15 bases between. The CDR3 protein is CAWSLTALGNTIYF. CDR3 nucleotides: TGTGCCTGGTCCCTCACAGCTCTGGGAAACACCATATATTTT.

The rearrangement links TRBV6-5 to TRBJ1-6, with 10 bases fitting TRBD1. CDR1 and CDR2 from the germline V gene are MNHEY and SVGAGI. This CDR3 region has 14 residues. Trimming at V came to 5 bases and at J to 9 bases, leaving 4 bases not matched to a gene. The chain's CDR3 is CASSPTGGGSPLHF. The CDR3 DNA reads TGTGCCAGCAGTCCGACAGGGGGCGGTTCACCCCTCCACTTT.

This chain connects TRBV6-4 to TRBJ1-1, with D uncertain. The ends were cut back, 6 bases at V and 9 bases at J, with 17 bases in the middle. This CDR3 region has 13 residues. Per the germline V gene, CDR1 is MRHNA and CDR2 is SNTAGT. CDR3 sequence reads: CASRVSGESQAFF. For the CDR3, the DNA is TGTGCCAGCAGGGTTAGCGGGGAGTCACAAGCTTTCTTT.

The CDR3 nucleotides are TGTGCCAGCTCACCGGTTAGGGACAGCCGCTCTGGAAACACCATATATTTT. Its protein product is CASSPVRDSRSGNTIYF. The gene calls are TRBV18 and TRBJ1-3, with TRBD1 matching 7 bases. Germline V gene sequence: CDR1 KGHSH, CDR2 LQKENI. The CDR3 covers 17 residues. V shed 3 bases, J shed 0 bases, and the junction held 8 bases outside the gene matches.

The chain carries TRBV5-4 and TRBJ1-1, with 10 bases that match TRBD1. Germline CDR1 reads SGHNT; CDR2 reads YYREEE (reference sequence). Trimming removed 4 bases from V and 5 bases from J; junction bases left unmatched: 5. The CDR3 is 14 amino acids. CDR3 region: CASSRTGGGTEAFF. CDR3 coding DNA: TGTGCCAGCAGCAGGACAGGGGGAGGAACTGAAGCTTTCTTT.

The genes are TRBV7-9 and TRBJ1-1; D remains unclear. Between the trimmed V and J ends, which lost 4 bases and 0 bases, there was a span of 9 bases. The CDR3 is made up of 14 amino acids. CDR1 is SEHNR and CDR2 is FQNEAQ in the germline V gene (reference sequence). This CDR3 is CASSWAGLNTEAFF. The CDR3 nucleotides are TGTGCCAGCAGCTGGGCGGGGTTGAACACTGAAGCTTTCTTT.

This clone was observed once. The chain joins TRBV24-1 to TRBJ2-1, with 7 positions matching TRBD1. This CDR3 has 15 amino acids. The ends lost 4 bases at V and 6 bases at J; junction bases unmatched: 8. Germline V gene sequence: CDR1 KGHDR, CDR2 SFDVKD. The DNA of the CDR3 is TGTGCCACCAGTGACCCCGGGACAGTTGCCAATGAGCAGTTCTTC. The encoded protein is CATSDPGTVANEQFF.

The J gene is TRBJ1-5, the V gene TRBV2, with 9 positions matching TRBD1. V shed 8 bases, J shed 9 bases, and the junction held 14 bases outside the gene matches. The CDR3 is 15 residues long. Per the germline V gene, CDR1 is SNHLY and CDR2 is FYNNEI. Here the CDR3 reads CASSSGDRVLRPQHF. For the CDR3, the DNA is TGTGCCAGCTCCAGTGGGGACAGGGTCTTGCGGCCCCAGCATTTT.

The gene calls are TRBV11-2 and TRBJ2-3; 10 positions agree with TRBD2. This CDR3 has 16 amino acids. CDR1 is SGHAT, CDR2 FQNNGV, per germline. Trimming removed 5 bases from V and 2 bases from J; junction bases left unmatched: 7. In nucleotides, the CDR3 is TGTGCCAGCAGCCTCGGGACTAGCGCTGTCACAGATACGCAGTATTTT. This encodes CASSLGTSAVTDTQYF.

The V call is TRBV4-1, the J call TRBJ2-5; 7 bases are shared with TRBD2. The junction had 9 bases not matched to a gene; V was cut back by 4 bases and J by 1 base. This CDR3 contains 16 residues. Germline lookup yields CDR1 MGHRA and CDR2 YSYEKL. CDR3 sequence reads: CASSRSGGRFQETQYF. The CDR3 region has the DNA TGCGCCAGCAGCCGATCGGGGGGTAGGTTCCAAGAGACCCAGTACTTC.

The chain employs TRBV6-5 and TRBJ1-5; D remains unclear. CDR1 is MNHEY, CDR2 SVGAGI, per germline. V dropped 8 bases and J dropped 3 bases, with 11 bases sitting between them. CDR3 size: 13 residues. The CDR3 DNA sequence: TGTGCCAGCGGGGAGGGCTTCAATCAGCCCCAGCATTTT. Translated, it gives CASGEGFNQPQHF.

J is TRBJ1-2 and V is TRBV5-5, with D perhaps matching TRBD1 (6 bases). This CDR3 region has 14 residues. The germline V gene has CDR1 SGHKS and CDR2 YYEKEE (reference sequence). With 4 bases removed from V and 4 bases from J, the gap between germline ends came to 14 bases. The CDR3, as DNA: TGTGCCAGCAGCGATCCGGGACAAAGCTATGGCTACACCTTC. It yields the protein CASSDPGQSYGYTF.

The chain recombines TRBV4-1 with TRBJ2-2; TRBD2 matches at 13 bases. From germline, CDR1 is MGHRA and CDR2 YSYEKL. The CDR3 has 18 residues. With 1 base clipped from V and 0 bases from J, the junction kept 2 bases outside the gene matches. CDR3 DNA sequence: TGCGCCAGCAGCCAAGTCACTAGCGGGGGGGCGAACACCGGGGAGCTGTTTTTT. Amino acid sequence: CASSQVTSGGANTGELFF.

The CDR3 coding sequence is TGTGCCTGGAGTCACGTCGCGGCGTGGACAGATACGCAGTATTTT. Translating gives CAWSHVAAWTDTQYF. This rearrangement joins TRBV30 to TRBJ2-3, with unresolved D. The CDR3 has 15 residues. In germline, CDR1 is GTSNPN, CDR2 SVGIG (reference sequence). V was cut by 2 bases and J by 3 bases, with 15 bases left in between.

This clone has just one count. This chain uses TRBV5-1 with TRBJ2-5; no reliable D call. The CDR3 spans 13 residues. V gave up 0 bases and J gave up 4 bases, with 7 bases separating them. Germline V gene sequence: CDR1 SGHRS, CDR2 YFSETQ. As DNA, the CDR3 is TGCGCCAGCAGCTTGGATACATCAGAGACCCAGTACTTC. Residues: CASSLDTSETQYF.

The genes are TRBV5-6 and TRBJ1-1, with a possible D match to TRBD1 (6 bases). V lost 4 bases to trimming and J lost 6 bases, with 13 bases between them. The CDR3 runs 13 residues. Germline CDR1 reads SGHDT; CDR2 reads YYEEEE. The CDR3: CASSIQGRAEAFF. In DNA, the CDR3 is TGTGCCAGCAGCATACAGGGTAGGGCTGAAGCTTTCTTT.

V and J are TRBV3-1 (or the pseudogene TRBV3-2) and TRBJ2-1, with a tentative D call TRBD1 (6 bases). Germline loops: CDR1 LGHDT, CDR2 YNNKEL (reference sequence). Trimming left V 4 bases short and J 5 bases short, with 9 bases between. CDR3 length: 13 residues. The CDR3 region is CASSPTGHNEQFF. In nucleotides, the CDR3 is TGTGCCAGCAGCCCGACAGGACACAATGAGCAGTTCTTC.

The rearrangement links TRBV27 to TRBJ2-1; 7 bases align to TRBD1. Germline trimming cut 6 bases from V and 6 bases from J; bases unmatched to any gene: 14. The CDR3 covers 16 residues. The germline V gene encodes CDR1 MNHEY and CDR2 SMNVEV (reference sequence). In nucleotides, the CDR3 is TGTGCCAGCAGACTACCCGGGACAGACTTCTCCAATGAGCAGTTCTTC. Translating it yields CASRLPGTDFSNEQFF.

This sequence joins TRBV19 and TRBJ1-3, with 10 bases matching TRBD1. The V and J ends lost 9 bases and 1 base, in that order; junction bases with no gene match: 9. Germline V gene data show CDR1 as LNHDA and CDR2 as SQIVND (reference sequence). This CDR3 is built from 16 residues. CDR3 nucleotides: TGTGCCAGCTTCCGTGGACAGGGGGGATCTGGAAACACCATATATTTT. It translates to CASFRGQGGSGNTIYF.

The table lists this clone with a few counts. J is TRBJ1-1 and V is TRBV5-1, with 7 bases that match TRBD1. Trimming removed 0 bases from V and 6 bases from J; junction bases left unmatched: 8. Germline V CDR1 and CDR2: SGHRS, YFSETQ. This CDR3 spans 15 amino acids. CDR3 residues: CASSLAETGIPEAFF. The CDR3, as DNA: TGCGCCAGCAGCTTGGCAGAGACAGGGATCCCTGAAGCTTTCTTT.

The chain joins TRBV3-1 (or the pseudogene TRBV3-2) to TRBJ1-1; tentative D call: TRBD1 (5 bases). Trimming removed 1 base at V and 8 bases at J, with 11 bases between. Germline assignment: CDR1 LGHDT and CDR2 YNNKEL (reference sequence). This CDR3 is 13 amino acids long. This CDR3 is CASSQVEGWEAFF. The CDR3 region has the DNA TGTGCCAGCAGCCAAGTGGAGGGGTGGGAAGCTTTCTTT.

The V call is TRBV12-3 or TRBV12-4, the J call TRBJ2-5; no definite D call. Trimming shortened V by 4 bases and J by 3 bases, and 9 bases separated the two germline ends. This CDR3 is built from 13 residues. This CDR3 reads CASSSLVEETQYF. The CDR3 nucleotides are TGTGCCAGCAGTTCACTGGTTGAAGAGACCCAGTACTTC.

The V gene is TRBV5-4, the J gene TRBJ1-1; no clear D gene. V lost 2 bases to trimming and J lost 0 bases, with 8 bases between them. The CDR3 loop spans 14 amino acids. Per germline, CDR1 SGHNT and CDR2 YYREEE (reference sequence). CDR3 nucleotides: TGTGCCAGCAGCTTAGAGCAAGTGAACACTGAAGCTTTCTTT. Its protein is CASSLEQVNTEAFF.

The V call is TRBV2, the J call TRBJ1-6, with D possibly TRBD1 on 6 matching bases. The V end lost 6 bases, the J end lost 10 bases, and 13 bases lay between the germline ends. The CDR3 spans 13 residues. Germline CDR1 SNHLY, CDR2 FYNNEI. The CDR3 is CASRLRQESPLHF. CDR3 nucleotide sequence: TGTGCCAGCAGACTCCGACAGGAGTCACCCCTCCACTTT. Looking up the rest from reference TRBV2 and TRBJ1-6 gives the full variable domain: EPEVTQTPSHQVTQMGQEVILRCVPISNHLYFYWYRQILGQKVEFLVSFYNNEISEKSEIFDDQFSVERPDGSNFTLKIRSTKLEDSAMYFCASRLRQESPLHFGNGTRLTVT.

This chain links TRBV11-2 with TRBJ2-1; 8 bases align to TRBD2. Per the germline V gene, CDR1 is SGHAT and CDR2 is FQNNGV. The CDR3 covers 15 residues. V shed 2 bases, J shed 7 bases, and the junction held 7 bases outside the gene matches. The CDR3 sequence: CASSLLAGLRNEQFF. In DNA form, the CDR3 reads TGTGCCAGCAGCTTACTAGCGGGCCTAAGGAATGAGCAGTTCTTC.

The chain uses TRBV30 and TRBJ1-5, with unresolved D. The germline V gene has CDR1 GTSNPN and CDR2 SVGIG (reference sequence). The CDR3 extends over 17 amino acids. Trimming stripped 0 bases from V and 4 bases from J, with 19 bases between. The CDR3: CAWSVPRRGVENQPQHF. The CDR3 DNA is TGTGCCTGGAGTGTACCCCGGCGGGGAGTTGAGAATCAGCCCCAGCATTTT.

This chain connects TRBV13 to TRBJ1-6; D call uncertain. The V and J ends lost 0 bases and 7 bases respectively, with 13 bases between them. CDR1 is PRHDT, CDR2 FYEKMQ, per germline (reference sequence). The CDR3 has 16 residues. CDR3 sequence reads: CASSLGVSGQNSPLHF. The CDR3 DNA is TGTGCCAGCAGCTTAGGGGTATCGGGTCAAAATTCACCCCTCCACTTT.

This chain links TRBV5-5 with TRBJ2-3; D unclear. Germline-derived CDR1 and CDR2 are SGHKS and YYEKEE (reference sequence). The CDR3 is 13 residues long. Trimming took off 3 bases at V and 1 base at J, with 6 bases between the two ends. CDR3 loop: CASSYGRTDTQYF. The CDR3 DNA reads TGTGCCAGCAGCTACGGTCGCACAGATACGCAGTATTTT. Full variable domain (rest looked up from reference TRBV5-5 and TRBJ2-3): DAGVTQSPTHLIKTRGQQVTLRCSPISGHKSVSWYQQVLGQGPQFIFQYYEKEERGRGNFPDRFSARQFPNYSSELNVNALLLGDSALYLCASSYGRTDTQYFGPGTRLTVL.

The J gene is TRBJ1-1, the V gene TRBV6-6, with 9 bases lining up with TRBD1. The CDR3 covers 14 residues. After removal of 6 bases from V and 3 bases from J, the junction contained 5 bases not matched to a gene. CDR1 is MNHNY and CDR2 is SVGAGI in the germline V gene (reference sequence). Here the CDR3 DNA reads TGTGCCAGCAGGGGGACAGGGATGGACACTGAAGCTTTCTTT. It specifies CASRGTGMDTEAFF.